The TCR beta chain under discussion was sequenced for a study of blood T cell repertoires in COVID-19. As for the study in general: The United States, Italy and Spain provided the acute and convalescent COVID-19 samples. PBMCs, B-cell-depleted T cells, or T cells were the source of the cDNA or gDNA that made up the material.

Produced via immunoSEQ multiplex PCR; TCRdb's table is partial and in-frame only. The table has tens of thousands of clones, approximately 78% seen once. This clone was observed once. V gave up 1 base and J gave up 1 base; unmatched junction bases: 6. Per germline, CDR1 SGDLS and CDR2 YYNGEE. This CDR3 comprises 17 residues. The chain links TRBV9 to TRBJ2-5, with 11 bases identical to TRBD2. The sequenced material came from peripheral blood. The sequence was obtained from a human donor with acute or convalescent COVID-19. The donor label of this sample is uncertain. In nucleotides, the CDR3 is TGTGCCAGCAGCGTATCGCTAGCGGGGGGCCTCCAAGAGACCCAGTACTTC. Translating it yields CASSVSLAGGLQETQYF.